The 27 T cell receptor beta chains presented below share a single source sample, sequenced in a study of T-cell reconstitution after alpha-beta-depleted transplantation in children. As it was prepared, the TCRbeta library received unique molecular identifiers. TCRdb ran MiXCR on the PCR reads and lists one entry per CDR3 protein. The sample holds tens of thousands of distinct CDR3 sequences, roughly 6.6% seen once. The sequencing used PBMCs from the stem cell graft donor, collected from the stem cell graft. The receptors shown here come from a human donor who donated a stem cell graft to a child with acute lymphoblastic leukemia.

This chain uses TRBV4-2 with TRBJ2-1, with TRBD2 matching over 14 bases. After removal of 2 bases from V and 9 bases from J, the junction contained 6 bases not matched to a gene. Germline V gives CDR1 LGHNA, CDR2 YNFKEQ. This CDR3 region has 16 residues. The CDR3 loop is CASSQNTGLAGAEQFF. The CDR3 bases are TGTGCCAGCAGCCAAAACACGGGACTAGCGGGAGCTGAGCAGTTCTTC.

This clonotype has a count of ten or more. The chain links TRBV29-1 to TRBJ2-3, with D perhaps matching TRBD1 (6 bases). V shed 6 bases and J shed 0 bases, with 13 bases lying between them. The germline V gene has CDR1 SQVTM and CDR2 ANQGSEA. CDR3 size: 14 residues. The CDR3 DNA follows: TGCAGCGTCGTGGGGCAGGGGAGCACAGATACGCAGTATTTT. As protein: CSVVGQGSTDTQYF.

This clonotype has only a few counts. The CDR3, as DNA: TGTGCCAGCAGTTTAGCCCAGTTCGGCGGGGAGCTGTTTTTT. This gives the protein CASSLAQFGGELFF. The V call is TRBV12-3 or TRBV12-4, the J call TRBJ2-2, with D hard to call. CDR3 size: 14 residues. Trimming took 0 bases from V and 7 from J, leaving 9 bases between them.

This clonotype was observed many times. The DNA for the CDR3 is TGCGCCAGCCGAGACAGCTTCTCCTACGAGCAGTACTTC. It specifies CASRDSFSYEQYF. The genes are TRBV5-1 and TRBJ2-7, with D perhaps matching TRBD1 (5 bases). The CDR3 is 13 residues long. V gave up 7 bases and J gave up 0 bases, with 11 bases separating them. Germline loops: CDR1 SGHRS, CDR2 YFSETQ.

This clonotype has more than one count but fewer than ten. J is TRBJ1-5 and V is TRBV11-2, with D hard to call. V gave up 3 bases and J gave up 7 bases, with 13 bases separating them. The CDR3 extends over 14 amino acids. Germline CDR1 reads SGHAT; CDR2 reads FQNNGV. The CDR3 sequence: CASSFMTDWQPQHF. The CDR3 bases are TGTGCCAGCAGCTTCATGACGGACTGGCAGCCCCAGCATTTT.

CDR3 nucleotide sequence: TGTGCCAGCAGCTTAAGAGGGACCTACGAGCAGTACTTC. Amino acid sequence: CASSLRGTYEQYF. This rearrangement joins TRBV5-6 to TRBJ2-7; the D gene is possibly TRBD2 (5 bases). The CDR3 is 13 residues long. The V gene's germline CDR1 is SGHDT and CDR2 YYEEEE. V lost 2 bases and J lost 2, with 8 bases in between.

At least ten counts were recorded for this clonotype. This chain uses TRBV7-2 with TRBJ1-1; TRBD1 aligns across 7 bases. Losses at the gene ends were 8 bases for V and 0 bases for J; bases not matched to a gene: 6. Germline-derived CDR1 and CDR2 are SGHTA and FQGNSA. The CDR3 is made up of 14 amino acids. CDR3 nucleotide sequence: TGTGCCAGCGGAAAGGACAGGATGAACACTGAAGCTTTCTTT. Its protein is CASGKDRMNTEAFF.

This chain uses TRBV29-1 with TRBJ2-7; no clear D gene. Trimming stripped 2 bases from V and 5 bases from J, with 7 bases between. This CDR3 is 11 amino acids long. Germline V CDR1 and CDR2: SQVTM, ANQGSEA. The CDR3 bases are TGCAGCGTTGAAATGGGGAACGAGCAGTACTTC. Its translation is CSVEMGNEQYF.

The sample holds many counts of this clonotype. This chain uses TRBV21-1 with TRBJ1-2; the table assigns TRBD1, which was not confirmed against the DNA. TRBV21-1 is labeled a pseudogene. The CDR3 covers 15 residues. The CDR3 here is CASSKEDSVSYGYTF. The CDR3 bases are TGTGCCAGCAGCAAGGAGGACAGTGTTTCCTATGGCTACACCTTC.

This clonotype was counted ten times or more. V and J are TRBV11-2 and TRBJ2-3; D is tentatively TRBD1 or TRBD2 (5 bases each). V was trimmed by 0 bases and J by 3 bases, leaving 16 bases between them. Germline V gives CDR1 SGHAT, CDR2 FQNNGV. The CDR3 consists of 17 residues. The CDR3 here is CASSLDRDPVPTDTQYF. The CDR3 DNA follows: TGTGCCAGCAGCTTAGATCGGGACCCGGTCCCAACAGATACGCAGTATTTT.

This clonotype was detected ten times or more. The CDR3 nucleotides read TGCAGTGCTAGAGACAAGGACAGGGGGCGGGAATCACCCCTCCACTTT. Translated: CSARDKDRGRESPLHF. This chain links TRBV20-1 with TRBJ1-6; the match to TRBD1 covers 11 bases. The V and J ends lost 0 bases and 10 bases, in that order; junction bases with no gene match: 8. Germline-derived CDR1 and CDR2 are DFQATT and SNEGSKA (reference sequence). The CDR3 sequence is 16 residues long.

This clonotype was found many times. This sequence joins TRBV6-5 and TRBJ2-5, with TRBD1 matching 12 bases. CDR3 length: 16 amino acids. V trimming: 7 bases; J trimming: 0 bases; junction bases outside the gene matches: 6. Germline lookup yields CDR1 MNHEY and CDR2 SVGAGI. Here the CDR3 reads CASTHGTGGYQETQYF. As DNA, the CDR3 is TGTGCCAGCACCCATGGGACAGGGGGCTACCAAGAGACCCAGTACTTC.

This clonotype came up many times. The chain combines TRBV10-3 with TRBJ1-4; the match to TRBD1 covers 8 bases. Germline CDR1 is ENHRY and CDR2 is SYGVKD. V shed 6 bases and J 3 bases; nucleotides not matched to a gene: 3. The CDR3 extends over 14 amino acids. The CDR3 loop reads CAIRQGASNEKLFF. The CDR3 region has the DNA TGTGCCATCAGGCAGGGGGCTTCTAATGAAAAACTGTTTTTT.

In its sample, this clonotype was seen many times. The V gene is TRBV7-9, the J gene TRBJ2-1, with D unresolved. Between the trimmed V and J ends, which lost 1 base and 10 bases, there was a span of 14 bases. CDR1 SEHNR and CDR2 FQNEAQ come from the germline V gene (reference sequence). This CDR3 has 14 residues. As DNA, the CDR3 is TGTGCCAGCAGCTTAGGTCAGGCGGTCCTCGAGCAGTTCTTC. Amino acids: CASSLGQAVLEQFF. The entire variable domain, with the rest obtained from reference TRBV7-9 and TRBJ2-1, is as follows: DTGVSQNPRHKITKRGQNVTFRCDPISEHNRLYWYRQTLGQGPEFLTYFQNEAQLEKSRLLSDRFSAERPKGSFSTLEIQRTEQGDSAMYLCASSLGQAVLEQFFGPGTRLTVL.

This clonotype was observed at least ten times. The rearrangement uses TRBV5-1 and TRBJ2-7, with 7 bases identical to TRBD1. The CDR3 loop spans 13 amino acids. CDR1 is SGHRS, CDR2 YFSETQ, per germline. With 4 bases clipped from V and 5 bases from J, the junction kept 6 bases outside the gene matches. CDR3 sequence (DNA): TGCGCCAGCAGCCAGACAGGGTTGGACGAGCAGTACTTC. It encodes CASSQTGLDEQYF.

In this sample, this clonotype turned up many times. CDR3 in amino acids: CSADLSAGGVNEQFF. The CDR3, as DNA: TGCAGTGCGGACCTCTCCGCGGGGGGAGTCAATGAGCAGTTCTTC. The V gene is TRBV20-1, the J gene TRBJ2-1, with 8 nucleotides matching TRBD2. The germline gives CDR1 DFQATT, CDR2 SNEGSKA (reference sequence). With V trimmed by 6 bases and J by 6 bases, 13 bases remained unmatched. This CDR3 is 15 amino acids long.

This clonotype was observed a few times. This rearrangement joins TRBV12-3 or TRBV12-4 to TRBJ1-2, with a possible D match to TRBD1 (5 bases). Trimming cost V 5 bases and J 5 bases, with 21 bases left between them. There are 16 residues in the CDR3. The CDR3 DNA sequence: TGTGCCAGCAGTCGATCCCAGGGCGCTGTTGGATATGGCTACACCTTC. It translates to CASSRSQGAVGYGYTF.

This clonotype has a count of ten or more. The chain joins TRBV12-3 or TRBV12-4 to TRBJ2-5, with D unclear. This CDR3 has 13 residues. The ends were cut back, 5 bases at V and 1 base at J, with 8 bases in the middle. The CDR3 DNA reads TGTGCCAGCAGTCCCCGGCGCCAAGAGACCCAGTACTTC. Amino acid sequence: CASSPRRQETQYF.

There are many counts of this clonotype. The CDR3 loop is CSALRGPYEQYF. The CDR3 DNA reads as TGCAGCGCCCTCAGGGGACCCTACGAGCAGTACTTC. This chain joins TRBV29-1 and TRBJ2-7; maybe TRBD1 (6 bases). Trimming stripped 7 bases from V and 2 bases from J, with 12 bases between. Germline lookup yields CDR1 SQVTM and CDR2 ANQGSEA. The CDR3 contains 12 residues.

This clonotype was observed at least ten times. The chain uses TRBV9 and TRBJ2-7; D is possibly TRBD2 (5 bases). Per the germline V gene, CDR1 is SGDLS and CDR2 is YYNGEE. The CDR3 consists of 11 residues. Trimming removed 4 bases from V and 5 bases from J, with 7 bases in between. The CDR3 protein is CASSSGDEQYF. The CDR3 coding sequence is TGTGCCAGCAGCTCCGGGGACGAGCAGTACTTC.

This chain connects TRBV3-1 to TRBJ2-1; 12 positions agree with TRBD2. Germline V gives CDR1 LGHDT, CDR2 YNNKEL (reference sequence). The CDR3 sequence is 19 residues long. Trimming took 10 bases from V and 12 from J; bases not matched to a gene: 28. The CDR3 nucleotides are TGTGCCACCTCCAAAGATCCCAGACTAGCGGGGGCCGATTTGGGGGGGCAGTTCTTC. It is translated as CATSKDPRLAGADLGGQFF.

This clonotype was found many times. The chain uses TRBV5-5 and TRBJ2-7, with D unresolved. From germline, CDR1 is SGHKS and CDR2 YYEKEE (reference sequence). V was clipped by 0 bases and J by 3 bases, with 13 bases between them. CDR3 length equals 15 residues. The CDR3 nucleotides read TGTGCCAGCAGCTTGGGGCAGGTCGGCAACTACGAGCAGTACTTC. Encoded protein: CASSLGQVGNYEQYF.

The chain links TRBV29-1 to TRBJ2-7; 9 bases line up with TRBD2. The V gene's germline CDR1 is SQVTM and CDR2 ANQGSEA. V trimming: 7 bases; J trimming: 7 bases; junction bases outside the gene matches: 20. CDR3 size: 16 residues. The CDR3 nucleotides read TGCAGCGCCACCAAACGGACTAGCGAGATGAGGGGGGAGCAGTACTTC. The encoded protein is CSATKRTSEMRGEQYF.

This clonotype has more than one count but fewer than ten. V is TRBV5-4 and J is TRBJ1-1; 9 positions agree with TRBD1. The CDR3 contains 11 residues. The germline V gene has CDR1 SGHNT and CDR2 YYREEE (reference sequence). The ends lost 3 bases at V and 11 bases at J; junction bases unmatched: 2. DNA for the CDR3: TGTGCCAGCAGCTCGGACAGGGGTGCTTTCTTT. It is translated as CASSSDRGAFF.

V and J are TRBV4-2 and TRBJ2-5; D is perhaps TRBD2 (5 bases). Germline CDR1 reads LGHNA; CDR2 reads YNFKEQ. Trimming took 8 bases from V and 0 from J, leaving 13 bases between them. CDR3 length: 14 residues. The CDR3, as DNA: TGTGCCAGCGGCCGCAGGCGGGACCAAGAGACCCAGTACTTC. It codes for CASGRRRDQETQYF.

This clonotype was observed many times. The V gene is TRBV9, the J gene TRBJ2-7; D unresolved. Germline CDR1 and CDR2: SGDLS and YYNGEE. This CDR3 spans 15 amino acids. Trimming removed 0 bases from V and 0 bases from J, with 10 bases in between. CDR3 region: CASSVAAESSYEQYF. CDR3 DNA: TGTGCCAGCAGCGTAGCAGCTGAGAGCTCCTACGAGCAGTACTTC.

This clonotype was seen many times. The chain has TRBV27 and TRBJ1-1, with D unresolved. The length of the CDR3 is 14 residues. V was clipped by 6 bases and J by 6 bases, with 17 bases between them. Germline V gene lookup returns CDR1 MNHEY and CDR2 SMNVEV (reference sequence). The CDR3 region has the DNA TGTGCCAGCAGCCCGACGGGGATTCGGCCTGAAGCTTTCTTT. This encodes CASSPTGIRPEAFF.